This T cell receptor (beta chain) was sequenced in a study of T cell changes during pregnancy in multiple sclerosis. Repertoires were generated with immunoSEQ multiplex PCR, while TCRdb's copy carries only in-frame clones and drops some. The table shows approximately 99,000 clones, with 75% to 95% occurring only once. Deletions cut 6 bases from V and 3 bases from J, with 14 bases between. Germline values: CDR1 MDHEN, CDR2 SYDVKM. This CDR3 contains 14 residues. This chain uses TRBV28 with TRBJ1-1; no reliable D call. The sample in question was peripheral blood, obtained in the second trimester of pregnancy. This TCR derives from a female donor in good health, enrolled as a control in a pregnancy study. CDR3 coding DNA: TGTGCCAGCAGCCTGGGTCTCAGGCACACTGAAGCTTTCTTT. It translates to CASSLGLRHTEAFF.